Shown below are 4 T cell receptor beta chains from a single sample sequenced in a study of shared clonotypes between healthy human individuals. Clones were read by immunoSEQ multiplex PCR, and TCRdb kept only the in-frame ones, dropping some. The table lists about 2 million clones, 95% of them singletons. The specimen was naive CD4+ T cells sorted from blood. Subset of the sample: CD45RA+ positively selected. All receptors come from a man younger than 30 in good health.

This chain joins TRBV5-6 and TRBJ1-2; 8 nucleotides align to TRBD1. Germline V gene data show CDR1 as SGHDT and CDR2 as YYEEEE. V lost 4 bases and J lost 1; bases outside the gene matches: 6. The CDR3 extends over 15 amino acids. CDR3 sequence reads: CASSPGTGRNYGYTF. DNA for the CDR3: TGTGCCAGCAGCCCGGGGACAGGACGTAACTATGGCTACACCTTC.

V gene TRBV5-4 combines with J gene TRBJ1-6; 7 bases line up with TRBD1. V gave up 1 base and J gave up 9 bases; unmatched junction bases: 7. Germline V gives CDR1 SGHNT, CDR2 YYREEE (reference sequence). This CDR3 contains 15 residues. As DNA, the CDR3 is TGTGCCAGCAGCTTGCTTGGACAGGAGATTTCACCCCTCCACTTT. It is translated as CASSLLGQEISPLHF. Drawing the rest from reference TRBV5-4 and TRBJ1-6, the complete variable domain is ETGVTQSPTHLIKTRGQQVTLRCSSQSGHNTVSWYQQALGQGPQFIFQYYREEENGRGNFPPRFSGLQFPNYSSELNVNALELDDSALYLCASSLLGQEISPLHFGNGTRLTVT.

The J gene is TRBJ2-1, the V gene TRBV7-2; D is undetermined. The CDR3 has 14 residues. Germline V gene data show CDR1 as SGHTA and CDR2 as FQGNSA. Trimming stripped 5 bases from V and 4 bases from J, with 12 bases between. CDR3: CASSPTWGYNEQFF. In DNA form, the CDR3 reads TGTGCCAGCAGCCCCACGTGGGGATACAATGAGCAGTTCTTC.

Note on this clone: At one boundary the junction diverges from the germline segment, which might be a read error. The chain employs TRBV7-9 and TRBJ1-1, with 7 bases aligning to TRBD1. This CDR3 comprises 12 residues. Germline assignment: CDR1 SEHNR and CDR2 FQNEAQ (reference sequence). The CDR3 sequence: CVGGGANTEAFF. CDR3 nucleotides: TGCGTAGGGGGCGGGGCGAACACTGAAGCTTTCTTT.